These 31 T cell receptor beta chains were sequenced from one sample in a study of metastatic and nonmetastatic thyroid tumors. TCRdb redid the clone calls on the PCR reads using MiXCR. Here the sample spans about 16,000 clones, roughly 23% being singletons. Every patient was untreated before thyroid surgery. The sequenced sample consisted of blood. These receptor sequences come from a male donor with papillary thyroid cancer or a benign thyroid nodule (not recorded which). Some clones in this sample may be carry-over from other donors' samples.

This clone is labeled as medium-sized. The rearrangement uses TRBV10-1 and TRBJ2-2; 7 bases map to TRBD1. The CDR3 runs 15 residues. Trimming removed 3 bases from V and 0 bases from J; junction bases left unmatched: 1. The V gene's germline CDR1 is WNHNN and CDR2 SYGVQD (reference sequence). CDR3 protein: CASSEGTANTGELFF. CDR3 DNA sequence: TGCGCCAGCAGTGAAGGGACAGCGAACACCGGGGAGCTGTTTTTT.

This clone is medium-sized (0.01 to 0.1%) in the sample. The chain has TRBV6-1 and TRBJ2-7; 10 nucleotides line up with TRBD1. The CDR3 totals 14 residues. The germline gives CDR1 MNHNS, CDR2 SASEGT. The trim removed 5 bases at V and 3 bases at J, leaving 4 bases unmatched. In DNA form, the CDR3 reads TGTGCCAGCAGTCCAGGGACAGGGGTCTACGAGCAGTACTTC. Translated, it gives CASSPGTGVYEQYF.

The chain has TRBV9 and TRBJ2-7; D remains unclear. The CDR3 runs 13 residues. Germline loops: CDR1 SGDLS, CDR2 YYNGEE. With 3 bases removed from V and 3 bases from J, the gap between germline ends came to 10 bases. CDR3 DNA sequence: TGTGCCAGCAGCGCCCAAGGCGGCTACGAGCAGTACTTC. Its protein product is CASSAQGGYEQYF.

By sample share, this clone is medium-sized. This rearrangement joins TRBV5-1 to TRBJ2-2, with 8 positions matching TRBD1. The CDR3 is made up of 16 amino acids. Trimming took 6 bases from V and 3 from J; bases not matched to a gene: 10. Looked up from germline, CDR1 is SGHRS and CDR2 is YFSETQ. CDR3 sequence reads: CASTVMTGVDTGELFF. CDR3 coding DNA: TGCGCCAGCACCGTCATGACAGGGGTAGACACCGGGGAGCTGTTTTTT.

The V call is TRBV9, the J call TRBJ1-2; D is unclear. Trimming stripped 4 bases from V and 5 bases from J, with 15 bases between. Germline CDR1 reads SGDLS; CDR2 reads YYNGEE. CDR3 length: 14 residues. The CDR3 spells CASSPTLTQYGYTF. As DNA, the CDR3 is TGTGCCAGCAGCCCGACCCTTACCCAGTATGGCTACACCTTC.

In this sample, this clone turned up a few times. The J gene is TRBJ2-7, the V gene TRBV7-2, with 9 bases lining up with TRBD2. CDR1 is SGHTA and CDR2 is FQGNSA in the germline V gene. V lost 0 bases to trimming and J lost 4 bases; unmatched junction nucleotides: 10. This CDR3 contains 17 residues. CDR3 nucleotides: TGTGCCAGCAGCTTAGCCACCCCCGGGACTAGCATGTACGAGCAGTACTTC. Protein: CASSLATPGTSMYEQYF. The entire variable domain, with the rest obtained from reference TRBV7-2 and TRBJ2-7, is as follows: GAGVSQSPSNKVTEKGKDVELRCDPISGHTALYWYRQSLGQGLEFLIYFQGNSAPDKSGLPSDRFSAERTGGSVSTLTIQRTQQEDSAVYLCASSLATPGTSMYEQYFGPGTRLTVT.

Ten or more counts support this clone. The chain recombines TRBV24-1 with TRBJ2-1; TRBD1 agrees at 7 bases. Trimming took 3 bases from V and 5 from J; bases not matched to a gene: 6. Germline V lookup: CDR1 KGHDR, CDR2 SFDVKD. This CDR3 is 15 amino acids long. The CDR3 region is CATSDRDSPHNEQFF. Here the CDR3 DNA reads TGTGCCACCAGTGATAGGGACAGCCCCCACAATGAGCAGTTCTTC.

This clone is medium-sized within its sample. The chain has TRBV7-8 and TRBJ1-5, with a possible D match to TRBD1 (5 bases). The length of the CDR3 is 14 residues. V lost 2 bases to trimming and J lost 5 bases, with 10 bases between them. Germline V lookup: CDR1 SGHVS, CDR2 FQNEAQ. The CDR3 sequence: CASSLRTLDQPQHF. The CDR3 bases are TGTGCCAGCAGCTTAAGGACACTTGATCAGCCCCAGCATTTT.

This clone counts as medium-sized. Other DNA sequences in the sample encode the same CDR3. The chain's CDR3 is CASSDSLSTEAFF. In nucleotides, the CDR3 is TGTGCCAGCAGTGACTCGTTGAGCACTGAAGCTTTCTTT. The chain joins TRBV6-4 to TRBJ1-1, with D unclear. Trimming left V 0 bases short and J 4 bases short, with 6 bases between. CDR3 length: 13 amino acids. CDR1 and CDR2 from the germline V gene are MRHNA and SNTAGT.

In this sample, this clone turned up many times. V and J are TRBV25-1 and TRBJ2-7; the match to TRBD2 covers 11 bases. There are 15 residues in the CDR3. Trimming cost V 1 base and J 6 bases; bases outside gene matches: 5. Germline-derived CDR1 and CDR2 are MGHDK and SYGVNS. CDR3 sequence (DNA): TGTGCCAGCAGTGAATGGGAACTAGCGGGGGCCGAGCAGTACTTC. It encodes CASSEWELAGAEQYF.

Many counts were recorded for this clone. The chain links TRBV5-6 to TRBJ1-3; D gene uncertain. This CDR3 has 15 amino acids. Germline V CDR1 and CDR2: SGHDT, YYEEEE. V was shortened by 0 bases and J by 0 bases, with 7 bases between the two germline ends. CDR3 nucleotides: TGTGCCAGCAGCTTGGCCCGGGGCTCTGGAAACACCATATATTTT. Encoded protein: CASSLARGSGNTIYF.

This clone is judged medium-sized. Here the CDR3 reads CASSLASGGRSYEQYF. The CDR3 DNA follows: TGCGCCAGCAGCTTGGCTAGCGGGGGGCGCTCCTACGAGCAGTACTTC. V gene TRBV5-1 combines with J gene TRBJ2-7; TRBD2 matches 11 bases. Trimming took 0 bases from V and 0 from J; bases not matched to a gene: 2. CDR3 length equals 16 residues. In germline, CDR1 is SGHRS, CDR2 YFSETQ.

This chain connects TRBV20-1 to TRBJ2-1; 16 nucleotides line up with TRBD2. Germline assignment: CDR1 DFQATT and CDR2 SNEGSKA (reference sequence). The V segment lost 6 bases and the J segment 6 bases; nucleotides outside the gene matches: 8. CDR3 length equals 16 residues. The CDR3 protein is CSAIPGTSGRANEQFF. The CDR3, as DNA: TGCAGTGCCATTCCCGGGACTAGCGGGAGGGCCAATGAGCAGTTCTTC.

The chain links TRBV15 to TRBJ2-3, with TRBD2 matching 10 bases. Germline V gives CDR1 LNHNV, CDR2 YYDKDF (reference sequence). The J segment lost 7 bases and the V segment lost 3 bases, leaving 16 bases of the junction unmatched. The CDR3 runs 18 residues. The CDR3 sequence: CATSSYTLAGAEAYTQYF. CDR3 coding DNA: TGTGCCACCAGCAGTTATACCCTAGCGGGAGCCGAGGCGTATACGCAGTATTTT.

This clone was detected many times. The CDR3 here is CAVRGGRANEKLFF. In DNA form, the CDR3 reads TGTGCCGTCAGGGGAGGGCGTGCTAATGAAAAACTGTTTTTT. The V call is TRBV6-1, the J call TRBJ1-4, with D tentatively TRBD1 (6 bases). Trimming cost V 11 bases and J 3 bases, with 16 bases left between them. Per germline, CDR1 MNHNS and CDR2 SASEGT. This CDR3 spans 14 amino acids.

CDR3 coding DNA: TGTGCCAGCAGTTGGGGTTTGGATGAGGGCACTGAAGCTTTCTTT. This translates into CASSWGLDEGTEAFF. This chain links TRBV5-6 with TRBJ1-1; D unclear. This CDR3 has 15 amino acids. The germline V gene has CDR1 SGHDT and CDR2 YYEEEE. Trimming took off 5 bases at V and 4 bases at J, with 18 bases between the two ends.

J is TRBJ1-5 and V is TRBV20-1, with a possible D match to TRBD1 (6 bases). The CDR3 extends over 13 amino acids. The germline V gene encodes CDR1 DFQATT and CDR2 SNEGSKA (reference sequence). Trimming removed 3 bases from V and 6 bases from J, with 12 bases in between. CDR3 nucleotides: TGCAGTGCTAGTCAGGGGACGAGTCAGCCCCAGCATTTT. Its protein is CSASQGTSQPQHF.

This clone was recorded at least ten times. This rearrangement joins TRBV25-1 to TRBJ1-5, with a possible D match to TRBD1 (5 bases). This CDR3 has 13 residues. The V gene lost 6 bases and the J gene lost 5 bases, with 11 bases spanning the gap. CDR1 and CDR2 (germline): MGHDK, SYGVNS. CDR3 sequence (DNA): TGTGCCAGCAGGCGGGGGATGCATCAGCCCCAGCATTTT. It specifies CASRRGMHQPQHF.

This clone has just a few counts. The genes are TRBV6-1 and TRBJ1-2, with no clear D. The CDR3 has 15 amino acids. Germline CDR1 is MNHNS and CDR2 is SASEGT. V lost 0 bases to trimming and J lost 0 bases, with 8 bases between them. CDR3 sequence reads: CASSEAPTTNYGYTF. The CDR3 DNA follows: TGTGCCAGCAGTGAAGCCCCCACGACTAACTATGGCTACACCTTC.

V gene TRBV28 combines with J gene TRBJ2-6; TRBD1 aligns across 10 bases. The junction had 7 bases not matched to a gene; V was cut back by 3 bases and J by 2 bases. CDR1 and CDR2 from the germline V gene are MDHEN and SYDVKM. The CDR3 runs to 18 residues. This chain's CDR3 is CASSFLGQGSTGANVLTF. CDR3 in DNA: TGTGCCAGCAGTTTCCTGGGACAGGGGAGCACTGGGGCCAACGTCCTGACTTTC.

This clone was seen ten or more times. This chain joins TRBV7-8 and TRBJ2-5; 9 bases align to TRBD2. Germline V gene lookup returns CDR1 SGHVS and CDR2 FQNEAQ. The CDR3 consists of 17 residues. V gave up 2 bases and J gave up 1 base; unmatched junction bases: 8. Here the CDR3 DNA reads TGTGCCAGCAGCTTAATCGCGCGGGGGGGCCGCCAAGAGACCCAGTACTTC. It specifies CASSLIARGGRQETQYF.

Within the sample, this clone is medium-sized. The V call is TRBV4-1, the J call TRBJ2-7; D is perhaps TRBD1 or TRBD2 (5 bases each). CDR1 is MGHRA, CDR2 YSYEKL, per germline. CDR3 size: 16 residues. Trimming removed 0 bases at V and 0 bases at J, with 12 bases between. CDR3 coding DNA: TGCGCCAGCAGCCAAGAAGGTCCAGGGAGCTCCTACGAGCAGTACTTC. Translation gives CASSQEGPGSSYEQYF.

A note on this clone: This sample also contains other DNA sequences that code for the same CDR3. CDR3: CATRPSGPSYEQYF. DNA for the CDR3: TGTGCCACCAGACCTAGCGGTCCATCCTACGAGCAGTACTTC. The V call is TRBV15, the J call TRBJ2-7; the match to TRBD2 covers 7 bases. The junction had 6 bases not matched to a gene; V was cut back by 6 bases and J by 1 base. The germline gives CDR1 LNHNV, CDR2 YYDKDF (reference sequence). The CDR3 is made up of 14 amino acids. The complete variable domain, with remaining parts taken from reference TRBV15 and TRBJ2-7, reads DAMVIQNPRYQVTQFGKPVTLSCSQTLNHNVMYWYQQKSSQAPKLLFHYYDKDFNNEADTPDNFQSRRPNTSFCFLDIRSPGLGDTAMYLCATRPSGPSYEQYFGPGTRLTVT.

This sequence joins TRBV19 and TRBJ2-2; no clear D gene. The CDR3 contains 13 residues. The V gene lost 2 bases and the J gene lost 6 bases, with 7 bases spanning the gap. Looked up from germline, CDR1 is LNHDA and CDR2 is SQIVND (reference sequence). CDR3 amino acids: CASSIQGPGELFF. The CDR3 bases are TGTGCCAGTAGTATACAAGGGCCCGGGGAGCTGTTTTTT.

This clone is judged medium-sized. The V call is TRBV18, the J call TRBJ2-7, with 7 bases identical to TRBD1. Germline values: CDR1 KGHSH, CDR2 LQKENI. The junction had 6 bases not matched to a gene; V was cut back by 4 bases and J by 3 bases. CDR3 length: 14 residues. Here the CDR3 reads CASSQGQRNYEQYF. In nucleotides, the CDR3 is TGTGCCAGCTCACAGGGACAGAGAAACTACGAGCAGTACTTC.

This clone was recorded many times. This rearrangement joins TRBV3-1 to TRBJ2-3; D is ambiguous. CDR3 length equals 11 residues. V lost 3 bases to trimming and J lost 2 bases, with 0 bases between them. Germline V gene lookup returns CDR1 LGHDT and CDR2 YNNKEL (reference sequence). CDR3 bases: TGTGCCAGCAGCCACACAGATACGCAGTATTTT. This encodes CASSHTDTQYF.

V usage is TRBV20-1 and J usage is TRBJ1-1, with 9 nucleotides matching TRBD1. The CDR3 totals 14 residues. Trimming removed 6 bases from V and 4 bases from J; junction bases left unmatched: 9. Germline lookup yields CDR1 DFQATT and CDR2 SNEGSKA (reference sequence). CDR3 region: CSAYGTGRTTEAFF. CDR3 nucleotide sequence: TGCAGTGCCTATGGGACAGGGAGGACCACTGAAGCTTTCTTT.

This clone appeared a few times. The CDR3 here is CASSTNTGELFF. In DNA form, the CDR3 reads TGTGCCAGCAGTACAAACACCGGGGAGCTGTTTTTT. This rearrangement joins TRBV6-1 to TRBJ2-2; D ambiguous. Germline-derived CDR1 and CDR2 are MNHNS and SASEGT. This CDR3 is 12 amino acids long. V lost 5 bases and J lost 2, with 3 bases in between.

This clone showed up many times. The V and J genes are TRBV4-2 and TRBJ1-3, with 8 bases matching TRBD1. The CDR3 loop spans 18 amino acids. Germline V lookup: CDR1 LGHNA, CDR2 YNFKEQ. J gave up 1 base and V 6 bases, and 14 bases lay outside the gene matches. CDR3 nucleotides: TGTGCCAGCAGTCGAGAACCTCAGGGGGCTAGGTCTGGAAACACCATATATTTT. Translating it yields CASSREPQGARSGNTIYF.

The table lists this clone with many counts. V and J are TRBV7-9 and TRBJ1-4, with D maybe TRBD1 (6 bases). The V end lost 5 bases, the J end lost 5 bases, and 15 bases lay between the germline ends. Per germline, CDR1 SEHNR and CDR2 FQNEAQ (reference sequence). This CDR3 is built from 15 residues. The CDR3 region is CASSDWTDSNEKLFF. The CDR3 coding sequence is TGTGCCAGCAGCGATTGGACAGATTCAAATGAAAAACTGTTTTTT.

This clone showed up just once. The chain has TRBV30 and TRBJ2-5; 8 bases agree with TRBD2. The ends lost 5 bases at V and 2 bases at J; junction bases unmatched: 10. CDR1 and CDR2 (germline): GTSNPN, SVGIG (reference sequence). The CDR3 runs 15 residues. In DNA form, the CDR3 reads TGTGCCTGGGCCTCCGTTTTAGCGGGGCAAGAGACCCAGTACTTC. Amino acid sequence: CAWASVLAGQETQYF.